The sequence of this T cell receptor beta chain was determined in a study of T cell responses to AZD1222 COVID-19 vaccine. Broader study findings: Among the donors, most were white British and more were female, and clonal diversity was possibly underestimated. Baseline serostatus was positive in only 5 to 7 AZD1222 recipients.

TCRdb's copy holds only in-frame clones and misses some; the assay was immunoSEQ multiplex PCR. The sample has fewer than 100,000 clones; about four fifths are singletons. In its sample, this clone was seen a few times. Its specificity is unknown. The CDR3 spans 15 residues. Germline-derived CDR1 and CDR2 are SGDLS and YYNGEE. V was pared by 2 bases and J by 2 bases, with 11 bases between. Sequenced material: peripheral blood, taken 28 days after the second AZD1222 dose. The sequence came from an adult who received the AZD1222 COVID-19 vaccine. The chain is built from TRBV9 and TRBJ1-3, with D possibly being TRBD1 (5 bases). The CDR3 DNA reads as TGTGCCAGCAGCGTCGACAGTCTTACTGGAAACACCATATATTTT. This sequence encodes CASSVDSLTGNTIYF.